This entry is about one T cell receptor (beta chain). The protocol was immunoSEQ multiplex PCR, while the TCRdb copy is restricted to in-frame clones and leaves out a portion. The sample consists of some 90,000 clones, about 89% of them appearing once. This sample was taken from a study of OX40 agonist ivuxolimab in advanced cancers. The input for sequencing was CD4+ or CD8+ T cells sorted from blood, taken in a trial of the OX40 agonist ivuxolimab. The sequence came from an adult with an advanced solid tumor such as melanoma, head and neck, liver or kidney cancer.

CDR3 in amino acids: CASSPRAGSRTSGKSSYNEQFF. As DNA, the CDR3 is TGTGCCAGCTCACCACGGGCGGGTTCTAGGACTAGCGGGAAGAGCTCCTACAATGAGCAGTTCTTC. The chain uses TRBV18 and TRBJ2-1, with 12 bases that match TRBD2. CDR3 length equals 22 residues. Germline V gives CDR1 KGHSH, CDR2 LQKENI. Trimming removed 1 base from V and 0 bases from J; junction bases left unmatched: 16.